This entry lists 9 T cell receptor beta chains sequenced from one sample in a study of shared clonotypes between healthy human individuals. Cells designated naive CD8 were CD45RO-negative and were positively selected for CCR7, with terminally differentiated effector memory CD45RA+ cells excluded. Data came from immunoSEQ multiplex PCR; TCRdb stores just in-frame clones and leaves some out. This sample has hundreds of thousands of clones; 96% occur once, and the top ten carry approximately 0.12%. Sequencing was done on a sample of naive CD8+ T cells sorted from blood. The receptors come from a young woman in good health.

In DNA form, the CDR3 reads TGTGCCAGCAGTGACCCCTACTACGAGCAGTACTTC. This codes for CASSDPYYEQYF. V is TRBV25-1 and J is TRBJ2-7, with D uncertain. The CDR3 is 12 amino acids. The ends were cut back, 3 bases at V and 3 bases at J, with 6 bases in the middle. Germline V gene sequence: CDR1 MGHDK, CDR2 SYGVNS.

This clone was detected once. This sequence joins TRBV2 and TRBJ2-1, with D tentatively TRBD2 (6 bases). The CDR3 is made up of 16 amino acids. Germline loops: CDR1 SNHLY, CDR2 FYNNEI. V gave up 8 bases and J gave up 4 bases, with 21 bases separating them. DNA for the CDR3: TGTGCCAGCGCTGAACGCCGGGACTTTACATACAATGAGCAGTTCTTC. It translates to CASAERRDFTYNEQFF.

This clone was picked up one time. V usage is TRBV7-9 and J usage is TRBJ2-1; TRBD2 matches 7 bases. V dropped 1 base and J dropped 4; count of bases not matched to a gene: 7. CDR3 size: 16 residues. CDR1 SEHNR and CDR2 FQNEAQ come from the germline V gene (reference sequence). The CDR3 region has the DNA TGTGCCAGCAGCTTAGGTGAGCGGGGTGATTACAATGAGCAGTTCTTC. Protein: CASSLGERGDYNEQFF.

The gene calls are TRBV7-9 and TRBJ2-7; D perhaps matches TRBD2 (6 bases). Trimming left V 3 bases short and J 0 bases short, with 12 bases between. The length of the CDR3 is 15 residues. The germline V gene has CDR1 SEHNR and CDR2 FQNEAQ (reference sequence). The DNA for the CDR3 is TGTGCCAGCAGCTTCGGAGGGTCCCTCTCCTACGAGCAGTACTTC. As protein: CASSFGGSLSYEQYF. The variable domain in full, with the rest retrieved from reference TRBV7-9 and TRBJ2-7, is DTGVSQNPRHKITKRGQNVTFRCDPISEHNRLYWYRQTLGQGPEFLTYFQNEAQLEKSRLLSDRFSAERPKGSFSTLEIQRTEQGDSAMYLCASSFGGSLSYEQYFGPGTRLTVT.

The V gene is TRBV7-9, the J gene TRBJ2-3, with unresolved D. V dropped 1 base and J dropped 4 bases, with 15 bases sitting between them. Germline V gene lookup returns CDR1 SEHNR and CDR2 FQNEAQ (reference sequence). CDR3 length: 16 residues. Here the CDR3 reads CASSLEEVAVPDTQYF. DNA for the CDR3: TGTGCCAGCAGCTTAGAAGAGGTGGCGGTCCCAGATACGCAGTATTTT.

The chain carries TRBV2 and TRBJ1-6; D is uncertain. The germline gives CDR1 SNHLY, CDR2 FYNNEI. The CDR3 consists of 14 residues. Trimming shortened V by 3 bases and J by 12 bases, and 15 bases separated the two germline ends. CDR3 protein: CASSDPRSLQPLHF. The CDR3 DNA is TGTGCCAGCAGTGATCCCAGGAGCCTTCAACCCCTCCACTTT.

The V call is TRBV19, the J call TRBJ2-1; the D gene is possibly TRBD1 (6 bases). Germline CDR1 is LNHDA and CDR2 is SQIVND (reference sequence). The CDR3 is 19 residues long. The V and J ends lost 6 bases and 4 bases respectively, with 28 bases between them. The CDR3: CASSPVGTNRGLWYNEQFF. DNA of the CDR3: TGTGCCAGTAGCCCAGTCGGGACAAATAGGGGCCTCTGGTACAATGAGCAGTTCTTC.

The chain carries TRBV7-9 and TRBJ2-2, with D unclear. This CDR3 region has 12 residues. The V gene lost 1 base and the J gene lost 7 bases, with 4 bases spanning the gap. The germline CDR1 and CDR2 sequences are SEHNR and FQNEAQ (reference sequence). The CDR3 coding sequence is TGTGCCAGCAGCTTAGAGGGCGGGGAGCTGTTTTTT. This encodes CASSLEGGELFF.

This clone was found once. The rearrangement links TRBV9 to TRBJ2-1, with no clear D. Trimming took 3 bases from V and 2 from J, leaving 18 bases between them. Germline V gene lookup returns CDR1 SGDLS and CDR2 YYNGEE. The CDR3 has 17 amino acids. The CDR3 nucleotides read TGTGCCAGCAGCGCGCAACCCGCTAGTTTCCCCTACAATGAGCAGTTCTTC. This encodes CASSAQPASFPYNEQFF.